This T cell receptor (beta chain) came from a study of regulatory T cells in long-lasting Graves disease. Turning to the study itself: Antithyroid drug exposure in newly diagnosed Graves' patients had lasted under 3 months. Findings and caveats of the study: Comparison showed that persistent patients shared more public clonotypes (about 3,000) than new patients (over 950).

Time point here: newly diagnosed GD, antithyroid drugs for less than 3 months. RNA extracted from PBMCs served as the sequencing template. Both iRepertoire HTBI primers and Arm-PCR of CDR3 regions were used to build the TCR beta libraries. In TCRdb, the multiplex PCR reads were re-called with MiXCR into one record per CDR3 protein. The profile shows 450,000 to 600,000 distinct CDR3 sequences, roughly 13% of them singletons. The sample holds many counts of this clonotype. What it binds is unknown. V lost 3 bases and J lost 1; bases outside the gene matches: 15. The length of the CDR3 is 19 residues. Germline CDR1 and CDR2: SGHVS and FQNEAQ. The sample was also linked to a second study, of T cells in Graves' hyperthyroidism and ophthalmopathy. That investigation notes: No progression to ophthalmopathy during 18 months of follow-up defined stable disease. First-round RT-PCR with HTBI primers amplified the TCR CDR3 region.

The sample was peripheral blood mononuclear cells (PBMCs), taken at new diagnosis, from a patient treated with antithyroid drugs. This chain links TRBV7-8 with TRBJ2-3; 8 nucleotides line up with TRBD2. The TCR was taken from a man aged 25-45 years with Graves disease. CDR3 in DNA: TGTGCCAGCAGCTTTTTACCGGGACTAGTAAGACGAGGCACAGATACGCAGTATTTT. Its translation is CASSFLPGLVRRGTDTQYF.